This T cell receptor beta chain was observed in a study of graft-versus-host responses after intestinal transplantation. Study background: Grafts that recipients had were multivisceral, liver-intestinal, or isolated intestinal transplants. The recipients all started with anti-thymocyte globulin induction and then took tacrolimus and steroids for about three years. Study-level results: Marrow from the recipient contained GvH clones, some of which had appeared first in ileum or blood. Early declines in HvG clones that occurred post-transplant were associated with peak circulating GvH clone levels.

Sequencing used immunoSEQ multiplex PCR; TCRdb keeps in-frame clones, though not all of them. The data contain approximately 63,000 clones, around 86% of them singletons. Lymphocytes (intraepithelial and lamina propria) were released by processing the graft tissue. With regard to this clone: Its antigen remains unidentified.

V was clipped by 6 bases and J by 2 bases; unmatched bases: 11. The germline gives CDR1 SNHLY, CDR2 FYNNEI. The CDR3 loop spans 16 amino acids. Sequencing was performed on ileum tissue, taken roughly 390 days after transplant. The chain links TRBV2 to TRBJ2-3, with 7 bases matching TRBD1. The receptor's source is a human patient who received an intestinal transplant, so some T cells may come from the graft donor. The CDR3 DNA follows: TGTGCCAGCAGGTCCACAGGGGCCCCGGACACAGATACGCAGTATTTT. Amino acids: CASRSTGAPDTDTQYF. Drawing the rest from reference TRBV2 and TRBJ2-3, the complete variable domain is EPEVTQTPSHQVTQMGQEVILRCVPISNHLYFYWYRQILGQKVEFLVSFYNNEISEKSEIFDDQFSVERPDGSNFTLKIRSTKLEDSAMYFCASRSTGAPDTDTQYFGPGTRLTVL.